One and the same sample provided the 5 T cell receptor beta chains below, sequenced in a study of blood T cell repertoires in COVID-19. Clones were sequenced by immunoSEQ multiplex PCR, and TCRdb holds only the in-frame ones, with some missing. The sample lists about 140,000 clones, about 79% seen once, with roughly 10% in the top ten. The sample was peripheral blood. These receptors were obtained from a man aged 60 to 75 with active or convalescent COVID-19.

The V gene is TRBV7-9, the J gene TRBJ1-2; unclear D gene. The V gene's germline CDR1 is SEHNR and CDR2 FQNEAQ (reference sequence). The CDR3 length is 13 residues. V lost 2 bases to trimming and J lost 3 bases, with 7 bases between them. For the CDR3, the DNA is TGTGCCAGCAGCTTATTTGAGGACTATGGCTACACCTTC. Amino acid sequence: CASSLFEDYGYTF.

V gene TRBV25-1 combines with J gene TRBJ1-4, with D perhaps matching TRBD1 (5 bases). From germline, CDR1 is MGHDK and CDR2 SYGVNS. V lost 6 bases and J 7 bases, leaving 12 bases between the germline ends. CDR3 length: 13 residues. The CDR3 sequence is CASRDSAPEKLFF. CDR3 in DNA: TGTGCCAGCAGAGACAGCGCGCCTGAAAAACTGTTTTTT.

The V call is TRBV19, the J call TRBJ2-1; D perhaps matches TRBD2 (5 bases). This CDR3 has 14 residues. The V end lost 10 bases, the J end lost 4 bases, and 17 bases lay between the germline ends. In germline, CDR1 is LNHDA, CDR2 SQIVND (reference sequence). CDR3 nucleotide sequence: TGTGCCACAAGGACTCGCGCCTTATACAATGAGCAGTTCTTC. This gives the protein CATRTRALYNEQFF.

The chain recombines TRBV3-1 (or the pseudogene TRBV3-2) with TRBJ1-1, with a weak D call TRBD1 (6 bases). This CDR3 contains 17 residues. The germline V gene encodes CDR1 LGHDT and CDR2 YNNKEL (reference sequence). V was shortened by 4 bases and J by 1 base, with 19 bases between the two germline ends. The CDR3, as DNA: TGTGCCAGCAGCCGTACCAGGGGCCCCTTGAGGAACACTGAAGCTTTCTTT. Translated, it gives CASSRTRGPLRNTEAFF.

The chain's CDR3 is CATGGWDEKLFF. CDR3 coding DNA: TGTGCCACGGGAGGGTGGGATGAAAAACTGTTTTTT. The rearrangement uses TRBV2 and TRBJ1-4; D is unclear. From germline, CDR1 is SNHLY and CDR2 FYNNEI. V was clipped by 10 bases and J by 6 bases, with 12 bases between them. The CDR3 has 12 residues.